This is a list of T cell receptor beta chains from one sample in a study of cytotoxic CD8 clonotypes in ibrutinib-treated CLL. TCRdb's table, derived via immunoSEQ multiplex PCR, lists solely in-frame clones and lacks some. Among under 200,000 clones listed, approximately 80% were seen once. Material: PBMCs, obtained after 24 months of ibrutinib treatment. Source of these receptors: a human donor with chronic lymphocytic leukemia. The conserved cysteine and the conserved F or W are not part of the CDR3 here.

J gene: TRBJ2-2; V gene: TRBV7-9; CDR3 protein: ASSFSPSGDSGELF
J gene: TRBJ2-7; V gene: TRBV10-1; CDR3 protein: ASSGLAGGPSYEQY
J gene: TRBJ1-4; V gene: TRBV6-1; CDR3 protein: ASIWQPLSEKLF
J gene: TRBJ1-2; V gene: TRBV19; CDR3 protein: ASRGTGSHGYT
J gene: TRBJ1-6; V gene: TRBV7-3; CDR3 protein: ASSFGDRDRAYSPLH
J gene: TRBJ1-5; V gene: TRBV29-1; CDR3 protein: SVSGEGNQPQH
J gene: TRBJ2-1; V gene: TRBV2; CDR3 protein: ASGRDRGRGEQF
J gene: TRBJ1-3; V gene: TRBV29-1; CDR3 protein: SVDNRGSGNTIY
J gene: TRBJ2-3; V gene: TRBV5-1; CDR3 protein: ASSLGQGGYAQY
J gene: TRBJ1-2; V gene: TRBV11-1; CDR3 protein: ASSLSQVYGYT
J gene: TRBJ2-5; V gene: TRBV5-5; CDR3 protein: ASSGWPGQGEETQY
J gene: TRBJ1-2; V gene: TRBV5-1; CDR3 protein: ASSRGDRYGYT
J gene: TRBJ2-1; V gene: TRBV18; CDR3 protein: ASSARGLSSYNEQF
J gene: TRBJ2-7; V gene: TRBV7-3; CDR3 protein: ASSPDTGSGQY
J gene: TRBJ1-4; V gene: TRBV7-9; CDR3 protein: ASRPGRAATNEKLF
J gene: TRBJ1-4; V gene: TRBV30; CDR3 protein: AVYRGQGEKLF
J gene: TRBJ2-6; V gene: TRBV30; CDR3 protein: AWSVSASSGANVLT
J gene: TRBJ2-7; V gene: TRBV7-2; CDR3 protein: ASGNPYEQY
J gene: TRBJ2-5; V gene: TRBV5-6; CDR3 protein: ASSLGQVETQY
J gene: TRBJ2-7; V gene: TRBV5-4; CDR3 protein: ASSPRAGEPYEQY
J gene: TRBJ2-3; V gene: TRBV19; CDR3 protein: ASSMGRITDTQY
J gene: TRBJ2-5; V gene: TRBV27; CDR3 protein: ASSFSSARGLQNQETQY
J gene: TRBJ2-1; V gene: TRBV4-1; CDR3 protein: ASSTLTGGKNEQF
J gene: TRBJ1-1; V gene: TRBV5-1; CDR3 protein: ASSRQGETFNAF
J gene: TRBJ2-2; V gene: TRBV2; CDR3 protein: ASRAGQPNTGELF
J gene: TRBJ1-4; V gene: TRBV6-1; CDR3 protein: ASSGGYNEKLF
J gene: TRBJ2-3; V gene: TRBV2; CDR3 protein: ASGTFSTDTQY
J gene: TRBJ1-1; V gene: TRBV7-6; CDR3 protein: ASSFNFGTEAF
J gene: TRBJ1-2; V gene: TRBV28; CDR3 protein: ASRTTGAGPRGYT
J gene: TRBJ2-3; V gene: TRBV7-9; CDR3 protein: ASSFRTDTQY
J gene: TRBJ2-1; V gene: TRBV7-2; CDR3 protein: ASSLGRGTYNEQF